Listed below are T cell receptor beta chains from one sample, sequenced in a study of cytomegalovirus exposure and HLA in healthy donors. The protocol was immunoSEQ multiplex PCR, while the TCRdb copy is restricted to in-frame clones and leaves out a portion. Of about 180,000 clones listed, 82% are singletons. The specimen was PBMCs. The receptors come from a middle-aged man in good health and CMV-seronegative. CDR3s include the opening cysteine and the closing phenylalanine or tryptophan. D genes are given only for firm matches. Size tells how often a clone was seen (once, few, many) or the class of an expanded clone, and some rows leave it out.

D: -
J: TRBJ2-3
V: TRBV5-5
size: once
CDR3: CASSSGEYSTDTQYF
DNA: TGTGCCAGCAGCTCGGGGGAGTACTCCACAGATACGCAGTATTTT

D: TRBD1
J: TRBJ2-1
V: TRBV15
size: once
CDR3: CATSRAGTGVNEQFF
DNA: TGTGCCACCAGCAGAGCCGGGACAGGGGTCAATGAGCAGTTCTTC

D: -
J: TRBJ1-5
V: TRBV21-1
size: few
CDR3: CASSSRQLDSNQPQHF
DNA: TGTGCCAGCAGCTCCCGACAGCTTGATAGCAATCAGCCCCAGCATTTT

D: TRBD1
J: TRBJ1-5
V: TRBV4-1
size: -
CDR3: CASSPWGTDQPQHF
DNA: TGCGCCAGCAGTCCCTGGGGGACAGATCAGCCCCAGCATTTT

D: TRBD2
J: TRBJ2-1
V: TRBV7-6
size: -
CDR3: CASSLARASGYNEQFF
DNA: TGTGCCAGCAGCTTAGCAAGGGCTAGCGGGTACAATGAGCAGTTCTTC

D: TRBD2
J: TRBJ2-5
V: TRBV7-9
size: -
CDR3: CASSLRTSGTGETQYF
DNA: TGTGCCAGCAGCCTGCGGACTAGCGGGACCGGGGAGACCCAGTACTTC

D: TRBD1
J: TRBJ2-7
V: TRBV6-6
size: -
CDR3: CASSKERQGARDEQYF
DNA: TGTGCCAGCAGTAAAGAACGACAGGGGGCGAGGGACGAGCAGTACTTC

D: -
J: TRBJ2-7
V: TRBV6-1
size: -
CDR3: CASSEPIQGREYEQYF
DNA: TGTGCCAGCAGTGAACCTATCCAGGGAAGGGAATACGAGCAGTACTTC

D: -
J: TRBJ2-2
V: TRBV7-2
size: -
CDR3: CASSPLGRPSDGELFF
DNA: TGTGCCAGCAGCCCCCTCGGGAGACCATCCGACGGGGAGCTGTTTTTT

D: -
J: TRBJ2-1
V: TRBV4-3
size: -
CDR3: CASSQDTLTGQEQFF
DNA: TGCGCCAGCAGCCAAGATACCCTGACAGGACAGGAGCAGTTCTTC

D: -
J: TRBJ2-3
V: TRBV7-3
size: -
CDR3: CASSLAGGTDTQYF
DNA: TGTGCCAGCAGCTTAGCCGGAGGCACAGATACGCAGTATTTT

D: TRBD2
J: TRBJ2-1
V: TRBV7-2
size: -
CDR3: CASSLLRGGFF
DNA: TGTGCCAGCAGCTTACTCCGGGGGGGGTTCTTC

D: -
J: TRBJ2-3
V: TRBV5-1
size: -
CDR3: CASSLGLFPSTDTQYF
DNA: TGCGCCAGCAGCTTGGGACTGTTCCCTAGCACAGATACGCAGTATTTT

D: -
J: TRBJ1-1
V: TRBV11-3
size: -
CDR3: CASSLEGGKGTEAFF
DNA: TGTGCCAGCAGCTTAGAGGGAGGGAAGGGGACTGAAGCTTTCTTT

D: TRBD2
J: TRBJ2-2
V: TRBV2
size: -
CDR3: CASSETSGGSGELFF
DNA: TGTGCCAGCAGTGAGACTAGCGGGGGGTCAGGGGAACTGTTTTTT

D: -
J: TRBJ2-1
V: TRBV28
size: -
CDR3: CASSLWGVVLERNNEQFF
DNA: TGTGCCAGCAGCCTCTGGGGAGTGGTACTTGAACGGAACAATGAGCAGTTCTTC

D: -
J: TRBJ2-3
V: TRBV7-8
size: -
CDR3: CASRPSSGTDTQYF
DNA: TGTGCCAGCAGGCCTAGCTCCGGCACAGATACGCAGTATTTT

D: -
J: TRBJ2-7
V: TRBV9
size: -
CDR3: CASSATGGVYEQYF
DNA: TGTGCCAGCAGCGCCACAGGGGGGGTCTACGAGCAGTACTTC

D: TRBD2
J: TRBJ2-7
V: TRBV5-4
size: -
CDR3: CASRIAGGSYEQYF
DNA: TGTGCCAGCAGGATAGCGGGGGGGTCCTACGAGCAGTACTTC

D: -
J: TRBJ1-1
V: TRBV11-2
size: few
CDR3: CASSFSRTVAEAFF
DNA: TGTGCCAGCAGCTTTTCCCGAACAGTTGCTGAAGCTTTCTTT

D: TRBD2
J: TRBJ2-7
V: TRBV30
size: once
CDR3: CAWSEASGGPYEQYF
DNA: TGTGCCTGGAGTGAGGCGAGCGGGGGGCCCTACGAGCAGTACTTC

D: -
J: TRBJ2-1
V: TRBV6-4
size: -
CDR3: CASSDLATAYNEQFF
DNA: TGTGCCAGCAGTGACCTAGCGACCGCCTACAATGAGCAGTTCTTC

D: -
J: TRBJ2-2
V: TRBV15
size: -
CDR3: CATSRDLGGIGETGELFF
DNA: TGTGCCACCAGCAGAGATTTAGGGGGTATCGGAGAGACCGGGGAGCTGTTTTTT

D: TRBD1
J: TRBJ1-3
V: TRBV4-1
size: -
CDR3: CASSQVGTGENTIYF
DNA: TGCGCCAGCAGCCAAGTAGGGACAGGGGAAAACACCATATATTTT

D: -
J: TRBJ2-5
V: TRBV7-6
size: -
CDR3: CASSRGKETQYF
DNA: TGTGCCAGCAGCCGAGGAAAAGAGACCCAGTACTTC

D: TRBD1
J: TRBJ2-7
V: TRBV19
size: -
CDR3: CASSRGQVTYEQYF
DNA: TGTGCCAGTAGTAGGGGACAGGTAACCTACGAGCAGTACTTC

D: -
J: TRBJ1-2
V: TRBV4-1
size: -
CDR3: CASSQGQGSFYGYTF
DNA: TGCGCCAGCAGCCAAGGGCAGGGAAGTTTCTATGGCTACACCTTC

D: TRBD2
J: TRBJ2-1
V: TRBV9
size: -
CDR3: CASSSRTSGGYEQFF
DNA: TGTGCCAGCAGCTCGAGAACTAGCGGGGGGTATGAGCAGTTCTTC